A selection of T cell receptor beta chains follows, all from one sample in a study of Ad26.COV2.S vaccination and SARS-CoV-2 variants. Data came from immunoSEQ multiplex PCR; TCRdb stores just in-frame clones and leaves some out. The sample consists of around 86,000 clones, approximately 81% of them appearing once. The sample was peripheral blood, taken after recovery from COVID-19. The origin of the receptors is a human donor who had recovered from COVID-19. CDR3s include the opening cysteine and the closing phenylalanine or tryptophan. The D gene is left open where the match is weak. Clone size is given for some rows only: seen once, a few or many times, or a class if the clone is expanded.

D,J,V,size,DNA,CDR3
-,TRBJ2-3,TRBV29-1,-,TGCAGCGTCAGCGGACGGGCTAGCACAGATACGCAGTATTTT,CSVSGRASTDTQYF
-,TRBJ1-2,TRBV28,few,TGTGCCAGCAGTTTAAGTAACTATGGCTACACCTTC,CASSLSNYGYTF
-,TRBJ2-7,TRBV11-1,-,TGTGCCAGCAGCTTATGGGCGGAGTCCTACGAGCAGTACTTC,CASSLWAESYEQYF
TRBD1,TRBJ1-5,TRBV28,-,TGTGCCAGCAGTACCCCGGGACAGGGGGCGATTCAGCCCCAGCATTTT,CASSTPGQGAIQPQHF
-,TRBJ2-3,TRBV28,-,TGTGCCAGCAGGTTGCCGGGCCCTCACACAGATACGCAGTATTTT,CASRLPGPHTDTQYF
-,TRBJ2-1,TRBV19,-,TGTGCCAGTAGTCTTTACAATGAGCAGTTCTTC,CASSLYNEQFF
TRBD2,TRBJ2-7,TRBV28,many,TGTGCCAGCTCCGGGGGGGGTCCCTACGAGCAGTACTTC,CASSGGGPYEQYF
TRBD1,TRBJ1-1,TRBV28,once,TGTGCCAGCAGACCAGGACAGGGTTTCCGGAACACTGAAGCTTTCTTT,CASRPGQGFRNTEAFF
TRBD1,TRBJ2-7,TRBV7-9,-,TGTGCCAGCTGGGGACAGGGGTCGGAGGAGCAGTACTTC,CASWGQGSEEQYF
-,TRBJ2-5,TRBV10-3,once,TGTGCCATCAGTGAGTCCCCCAGCCAAGAGACCCAGTACTTC,CAISESPSQETQYF
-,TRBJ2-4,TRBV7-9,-,TGTGCCAGCAGCCCGGTGAGGGTAAACATTCAGTACTTC,CASSPVRVNIQYF
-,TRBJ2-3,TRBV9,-,TGTGCCAGCAGCGTCAGGGAGGCCACAGATACGCAGTATTTT,CASSVREATDTQYF
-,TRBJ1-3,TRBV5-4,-,TGTGCCAGCAGCTTGTTCGGGGGACCTGGAAACACCATATATTTT,CASSLFGGPGNTIYF
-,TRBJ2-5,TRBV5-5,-,TGTGCCAGCAGCTGGTACCAAGAGACCCAGTACTTC,CASSWYQETQYF
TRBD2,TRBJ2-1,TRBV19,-,TGTGCCAGTAGTATAGATAGCGGGAGGTACAATGAGCAGTTCTTC,CASSIDSGRYNEQFF
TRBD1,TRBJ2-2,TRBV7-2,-,TGTGCCAGCAGCTTTACAGGGGGCGTGGGCACCGGGGAGCTGTTTTTT,CASSFTGGVGTGELFF
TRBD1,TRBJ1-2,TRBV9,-,TGTGCCAGCAGCCACACCTGGGGGACAGGGGGCAATGGCTACACCTTC,CASSHTWGTGGNGYTF
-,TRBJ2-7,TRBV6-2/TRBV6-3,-,TGTGCCAGCAGCGTAGCCCAGGGGTGGAACGAGCAGTACTTC,CASSVAQGWNEQYF
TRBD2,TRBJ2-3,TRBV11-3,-,TGTGCCAGCAGCTTACCTCGGACTAGCGGATCCACAGATACGCAGTATTTT,CASSLPRTSGSTDTQYF
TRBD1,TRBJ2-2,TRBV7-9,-,TGTGCCAGCAGCCGGTCGGGACAGACGAACACCGGGGAGCTGTTTTTT,CASSRSGQTNTGELFF
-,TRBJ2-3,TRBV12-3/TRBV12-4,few,TGTGCCAGCAGATTGACAGATACGCAGTATTTT,CASRLTDTQYF
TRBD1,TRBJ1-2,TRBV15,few,TGTGCCACCAGCAGAGGGACAGGGGGGTACGATGGCTACACCTTC,CATSRGTGGYDGYTF
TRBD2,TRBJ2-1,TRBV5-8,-,TGTGCCAGCAGCCAAACTAGCGGGATTTGGGATGAGCAGTTCTTC,CASSQTSGIWDEQFF
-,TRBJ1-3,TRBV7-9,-,TGTGCCAGCAGCACTATCCAGGGCCCCTCTGGAAACACCATATATTTT,CASSTIQGPSGNTIYF
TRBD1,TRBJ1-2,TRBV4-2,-,TGTGCCAGCAGCCAAGACTATGGACAGGGGGAAGGCTACACCTTC,CASSQDYGQGEGYTF
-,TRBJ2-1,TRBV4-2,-,TGTGCCAGCAGCCAAGATGGGGGCAGCGTCAGCGGCCCTCCAACGGGCAATGAGCAGTTCTTC,CASSQDGGSVSGPPTGNEQFF
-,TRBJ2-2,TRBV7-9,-,TGTGCCAGCAGCCCGAGGGACACTCCGAACACCGGGGAGCTGTTTTTT,CASSPRDTPNTGELFF
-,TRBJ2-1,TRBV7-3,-,TGTGCCAGCAGCTTACGGCCCACAGGGAGGGGTGAGCAGTTCTTC,CASSLRPTGRGEQFF
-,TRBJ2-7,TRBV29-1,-,TGCAGCGTTGTCGGAAGCTCCTACGAGCAGTACTTC,CSVVGSSYEQYF
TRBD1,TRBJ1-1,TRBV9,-,TGTGCCAGCAGCGGACTGGACAGGGGGTCTGAAGCTTTCTTT,CASSGLDRGSEAFF
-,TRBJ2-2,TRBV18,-,TGTGCCAGCTCACCATTTACGAATCCCGGGGAGCTGTTTTTT,CASSPFTNPGELFF
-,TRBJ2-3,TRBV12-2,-,TGTGCAAGTCGCTTGTGGCTAGCGGGGGTGGAAGATACGCAGTATTTT,CASRLWLAGVEDTQYF
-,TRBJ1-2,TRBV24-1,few,TGTGCCACCAGTAGGGGGGCTTATGGCTACACCTTC,CATSRGAYGYTF
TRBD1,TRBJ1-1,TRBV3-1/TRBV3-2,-,TGTGCCAGCAGCCAAGGGGGGACAGGGGGCGTAGAAGCTTTCTTT,CASSQGGTGGVEAFF
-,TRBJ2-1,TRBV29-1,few,TGCAGCGTCCGACTAGAGAGCTCCTACAATGAGCAGTTCTTC,CSVRLESSYNEQFF
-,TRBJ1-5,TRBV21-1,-,TGTGCCAAAAGGATTGGACAGGGCCTCAATCAGCCCCAGCATTTT,CAKRIGQGLNQPQHF
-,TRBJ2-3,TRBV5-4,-,TGTGCCAGCAGCTTGGATGGGGCTAGCACAGATACGCAGTATTTT,CASSLDGASTDTQYF
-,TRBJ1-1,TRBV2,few,TGTGCCAGCAGTGATGGACGTTACACTGAAGCTTTCTTT,CASSDGRYTEAFF
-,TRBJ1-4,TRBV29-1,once,TGCAGCGTCCGGACGGGGCTGGGTGAAAAACTGTTTTTT,CSVRTGLGEKLFF
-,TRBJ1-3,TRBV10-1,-,TGCGCCAGCAGTGAGTCTATAGGGGGAAACACCATATATTTT,CASSESIGGNTIYF
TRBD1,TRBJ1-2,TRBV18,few,TGTGCCAGCTCACCACCGACAGGGGTGTTCGGCTACACCTTC,CASSPPTGVFGYTF
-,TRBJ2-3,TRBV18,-,TGTGCCAGCTCACCAACAGGGATCACAGATACGCAGTATTTT,CASSPTGITDTQYF
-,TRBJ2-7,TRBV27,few,TGTGCCAGCACTGGGACTGGCGCCTACGAGCAGTACTTC,CASTGTGAYEQYF
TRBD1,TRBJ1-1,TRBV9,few,TGTGCCAGCAGCGCCAGACAGGGGATACGGAACACTGAAGCTTTCTTT,CASSARQGIRNTEAFF